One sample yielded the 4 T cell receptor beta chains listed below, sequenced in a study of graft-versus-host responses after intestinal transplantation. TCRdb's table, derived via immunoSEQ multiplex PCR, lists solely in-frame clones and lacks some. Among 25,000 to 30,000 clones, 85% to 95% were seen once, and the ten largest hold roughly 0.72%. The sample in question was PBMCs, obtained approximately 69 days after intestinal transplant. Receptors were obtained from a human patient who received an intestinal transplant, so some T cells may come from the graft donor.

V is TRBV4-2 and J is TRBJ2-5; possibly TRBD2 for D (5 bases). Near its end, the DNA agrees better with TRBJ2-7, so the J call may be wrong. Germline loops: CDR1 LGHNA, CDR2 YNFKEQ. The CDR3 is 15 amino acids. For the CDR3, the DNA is TGTGCCAGCAGCCAAGAACGTACGGGAACCTACGAGCAGTACTTC. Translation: CASSQERTGTYEQYF.

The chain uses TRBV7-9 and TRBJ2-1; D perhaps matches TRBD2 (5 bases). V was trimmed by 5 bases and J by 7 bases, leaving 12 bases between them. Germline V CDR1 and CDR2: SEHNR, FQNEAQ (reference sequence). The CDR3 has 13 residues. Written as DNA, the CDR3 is TGTGCCAGCAGCCCCCCGGACTGGAATGAGCAGTTCTTC. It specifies CASSPPDWNEQFF.

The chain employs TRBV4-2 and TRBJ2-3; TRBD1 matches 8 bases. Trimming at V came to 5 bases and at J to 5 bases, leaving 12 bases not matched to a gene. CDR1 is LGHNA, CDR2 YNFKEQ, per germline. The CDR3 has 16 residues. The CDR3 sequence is CASSRTGLNLIDTQYF. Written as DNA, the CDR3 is TGTGCCAGCAGCAGGACAGGGTTGAATTTAATAGATACGCAGTATTTT.

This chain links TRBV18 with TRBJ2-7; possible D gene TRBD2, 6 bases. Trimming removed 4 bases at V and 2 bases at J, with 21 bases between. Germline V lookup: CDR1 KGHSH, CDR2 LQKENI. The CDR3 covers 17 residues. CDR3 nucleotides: TGTGCCAGCTCACTATTAGGGACCGCTGGAGGGCCCTACGAGCAGTACTTC. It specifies CASSLLGTAGGPYEQYF. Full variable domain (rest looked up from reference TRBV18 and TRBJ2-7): NAGVMQNPRHLVRRRGQEARLRCSPMKGHSHVYWYRQLPEEGLKFMVYLQKENIIDESGMPKERFSAEFPKEGPSILRIQQVVRGDSAAYFCASSLLGTAGGPYEQYFGPGTRLTVT.